In its sample, the clone carrying this T cell receptor beta chain was seen a few times. Its cognate antigen is unknown. The data are from a study of blood T cells in healthy people across ages. In germline, CDR1 is SGDLS, CDR2 YYNGEE. With V trimmed by 3 bases and J by 4 bases, 9 bases remained unmatched. The CDR3 length is 18 residues. The second PCR ran about 6 to 12 cycles with a sample-barcoded 5' primer and J-beta primers. TCRdb ran MiXCR on the 5' RACE reads and lists one entry per CDR3 protein. Seen here are 800,000 to 1,000,000 distinct CDR3 sequences, roughly 50% observed once, and the top ten hold around an eighth. Isolation per sample recovered at least 7 million PBMCs. Study-wide points: Higher naive T cell percentage went strongly together with higher TCR beta diversity. Whereas aged donors had fewer naive CD4+ cells, long-lived donors had more of them and higher diversity. Age brought a roughly linear fall in TCR beta diversity measured per million T cells.

V usage is TRBV9 and J usage is TRBJ2-3, with 15 bases that match TRBD2. Sequenced material: blood. The receptor comes from a man aged 30 to 45 in good health. In DNA form, the CDR3 reads TGTGCCAGCAGCGCCCCGGGACTAGCGGGGGGATCAGCAGATACGCAGTATTTT. It is translated as CASSAPGLAGGSADTQYF.